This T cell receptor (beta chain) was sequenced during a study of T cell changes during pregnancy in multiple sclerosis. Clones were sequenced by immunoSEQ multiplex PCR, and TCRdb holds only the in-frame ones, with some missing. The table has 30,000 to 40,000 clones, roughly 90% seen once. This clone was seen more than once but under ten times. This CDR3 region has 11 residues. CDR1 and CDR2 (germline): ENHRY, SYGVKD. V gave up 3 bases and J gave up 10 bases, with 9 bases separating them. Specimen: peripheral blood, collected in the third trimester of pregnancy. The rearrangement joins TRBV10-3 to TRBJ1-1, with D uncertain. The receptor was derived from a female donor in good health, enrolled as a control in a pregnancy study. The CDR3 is CAISDGGRAFF. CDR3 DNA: TGTGCCATCAGTGATGGAGGGCGAGCTTTCTTT.